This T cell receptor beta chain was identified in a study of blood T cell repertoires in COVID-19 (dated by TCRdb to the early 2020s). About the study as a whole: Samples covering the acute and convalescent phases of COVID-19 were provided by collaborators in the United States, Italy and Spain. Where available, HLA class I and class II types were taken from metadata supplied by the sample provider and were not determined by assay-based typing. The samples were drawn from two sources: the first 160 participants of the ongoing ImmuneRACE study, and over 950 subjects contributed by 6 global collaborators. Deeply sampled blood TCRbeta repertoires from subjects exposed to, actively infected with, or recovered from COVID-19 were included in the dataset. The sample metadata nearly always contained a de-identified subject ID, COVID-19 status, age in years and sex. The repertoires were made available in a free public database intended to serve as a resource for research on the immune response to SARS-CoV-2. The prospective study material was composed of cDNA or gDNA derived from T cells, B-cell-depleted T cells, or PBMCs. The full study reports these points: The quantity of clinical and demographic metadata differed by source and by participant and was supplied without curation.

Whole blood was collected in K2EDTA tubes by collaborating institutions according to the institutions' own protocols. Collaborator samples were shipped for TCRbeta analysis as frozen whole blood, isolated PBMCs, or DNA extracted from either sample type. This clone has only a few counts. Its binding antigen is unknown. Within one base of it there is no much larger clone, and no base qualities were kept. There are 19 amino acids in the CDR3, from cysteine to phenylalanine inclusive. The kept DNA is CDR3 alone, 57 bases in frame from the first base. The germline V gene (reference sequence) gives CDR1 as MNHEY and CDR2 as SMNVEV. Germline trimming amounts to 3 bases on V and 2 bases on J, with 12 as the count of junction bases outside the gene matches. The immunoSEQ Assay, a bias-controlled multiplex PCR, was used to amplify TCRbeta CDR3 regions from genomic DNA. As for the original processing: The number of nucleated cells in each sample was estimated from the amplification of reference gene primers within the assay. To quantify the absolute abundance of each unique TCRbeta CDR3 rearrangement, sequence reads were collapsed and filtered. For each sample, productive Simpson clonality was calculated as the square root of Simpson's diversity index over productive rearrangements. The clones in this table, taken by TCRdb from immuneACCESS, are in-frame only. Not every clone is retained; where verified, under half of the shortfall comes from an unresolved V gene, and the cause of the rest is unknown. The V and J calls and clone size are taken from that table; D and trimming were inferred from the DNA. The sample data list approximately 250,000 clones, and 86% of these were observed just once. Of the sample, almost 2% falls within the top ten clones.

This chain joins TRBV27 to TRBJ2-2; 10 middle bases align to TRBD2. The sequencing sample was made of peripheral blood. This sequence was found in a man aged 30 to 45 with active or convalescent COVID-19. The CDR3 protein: CASSFGATSGVGNTGELFF. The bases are TGTGCCAGCAGTTTCGGTGCCACTAGCGGGGTCGGAAACACCGGGGAGCTGTTTTTT.